This is a list of T cell receptor beta chains from one sample in a study of shared clonotypes between healthy human individuals. The assay was immunoSEQ multiplex PCR, and TCRdb's table has in-frame clones only and misses some. The sample has 2 million to 2.5 million clones; nearly 97% are singletons. The specimen was naive CD4+ T cells sorted from blood. These receptors came from a man aged 18 to 29 in good health. Each CDR3 is given with its conserved first and last residue. A D gene is named only where the DNA matches it firmly. Where a row states a size, it is once, few, many or the class of an expanded clone; other rows omit it.

len,j_gene,v_gene,abundance,d_gene,CDR3nt,CDR3aa
17,TRBJ2-1,TRBV4-1,NA,TRBD2,TGCGCCAGCAGCCAAGTCGGTCGTCTAGCGGGGGGAAATGAGCAGTTCTTC,CASSQVGRLAGGNEQFF
13,TRBJ1-2,TRBV5-6,NA,NA,TGTGCCAGCAGCTTGGGTCAGGGGTTGGGCTACACCTTC,CASSLGQGLGYTF
15,TRBJ1-4,TRBV5-1,once,TRBD1,TGCGCCAGCAGCCCAACAGGGGGGAGAGGTGAAAAACTGTTTTTT,CASSPTGGRGEKLFF
13,TRBJ2-7,TRBV28,NA,NA,TGTGCCAGCAGTGGCCTGTCTAGATACGAGCAGTACTTC,CASSGLSRYEQYF
14,TRBJ2-2,TRBV11-3,once,TRBD1,TGTGCCTCAACAGGGGGTACGAACACCGGGGAGCTGTTTTTT,CASTGGTNTGELFF
14,TRBJ2-1,TRBV28,NA,NA,TGTGCCAGCAGTCAACTAGCCACCTACAATGAGCAGTTCTTC,CASSQLATYNEQFF
15,TRBJ1-4,TRBV5-4,NA,NA,TGTGCCAGCAGTTATGACAGGTCGACTAATGAAAAACTGTTTTTT,CASSYDRSTNEKLFF
17,TRBJ2-3,TRBV9,NA,TRBD2,TGTGCCAGCAGCGCCCAAACACTAGCGCATAGCACAGATACGCAGTATTTT,CASSAQTLAHSTDTQYF
14,TRBJ1-4,TRBV2,NA,NA,TGTGCCAGCAGGGACGGGACCGCGGGCGAAAAACTGTTTTTT,CASRDGTAGEKLFF
13,TRBJ1-1,TRBV30,NA,NA,TGTGCCTGGAGATACAACCTGAACACTGAAGCTTTCTTT,CAWRYNLNTEAFF
13,TRBJ2-3,TRBV10-3,NA,NA,TGTGCCATCAGTGAGTCTAGTGCAGATACGCAGTATTTT,CAISESSADTQYF
13,TRBJ1-2,TRBV2,NA,NA,TGTGCCAGCTCGTTAGATTCCAACTATGGCTACACCTTC,CASSLDSNYGYTF
18,TRBJ2-2,TRBV12-5,NA,NA,TGTGCTAGTGGTTTGTGGGGCCTGGGGTCCATTTTCACCGGGGAGCTGTTTTTT,CASGLWGLGSIFTGELFF
13,TRBJ2-7,TRBV10-3,NA,TRBD1,TGTGCCATCAGTGCCGCAGGGGGCAACGAGCAGTACTTC,CAISAAGGNEQYF
15,TRBJ2-1,TRBV5-1,NA,TRBD2,TGCGCCAGCAGCTTGACAAGCGGGAGAGAGCATGAGCAGTTCTTC,CASSLTSGREHEQFF
14,TRBJ2-3,TRBV30,NA,NA,TGTGCCTGGACCCTGACTGGAGGCACAGATACGCAGTATTTT,CAWTLTGGTDTQYF
16,TRBJ2-2,TRBV5-1,NA,TRBD1,TGCGCCAGCAGCTTCAGACAGGGTCCGGGCACCGGGGAGCTGTTTTTT,CASSFRQGPGTGELFF
17,TRBJ2-1,TRBV11-2,NA,NA,TGTGCCAGCAGCCGACCGTCCGGGACCAACCCCTACAATGAGCAGTTCTTC,CASSRPSGTNPYNEQFF
16,TRBJ2-3,TRBV7-9,NA,NA,TGTGCCAGCAGCTTAAATTTGGGGGGCAGCACAGATACGCAGTATTTT,CASSLNLGGSTDTQYF
14,TRBJ2-5,TRBV5-4,NA,NA,TGTGCCAGCAGCTTGGAGAGTGCCCAAGAGACCCAGTACTTC,CASSLESAQETQYF
15,TRBJ2-5,TRBV10-3,NA,TRBD1,TGTGCCATCAGTGTGGACAGGGGAGGGGAAGAGACCCAGTACTTC,CAISVDRGGEETQYF
12,TRBJ2-7,TRBV7-2,NA,NA,TGTGCCAGCAGCCCTAGCTCCTACGAGCAGTACTTC,CASSPSSYEQYF
16,TRBJ2-3,TRBV25-1,NA,TRBD2,TGTGCCAGCAGTGAATGGCGCGGGGGAAGCACAGATACGCAGTATTTT,CASSEWRGGSTDTQYF
16,TRBJ1-6,TRBV6-1,NA,NA,TGTGCCAGCAGTGAAGCAGTGGGGTCCTATAATTCACCCCTCCACTTT,CASSEAVGSYNSPLHF
13,TRBJ2-2,TRBV27,NA,NA,TGTGCCAGCAAGGGGGAGAACACCGGGGAGCTGTTTTTT,CASKGENTGELFF
17,TRBJ2-1,TRBV4-3,NA,TRBD2,TGCGCCAGCAGCCAACAGACTAGCGCGGCGCCCTACAATGAGCAGTTCTTC,CASSQQTSAAPYNEQFF
15,TRBJ2-7,TRBV18,NA,TRBD1,TGTGCCAGCTCACTCGGGACAGGCCCAAGATACGAGCAGTACTTC,CASSLGTGPRYEQYF
15,TRBJ2-5,TRBV10-3,NA,NA,TGTGCCATCAGCCCCGGGGCCCGGAACCAAGAGACCCAGTACTTC,CAISPGARNQETQYF
14,TRBJ1-1,TRBV30,once,NA,TGTGCCTGGAGTGAGCGGGGAATTAGGACTGAAGCTTTCTTT,CAWSERGIRTEAFF
14,TRBJ2-7,TRBV5-8,once,TRBD2,TGTGCCAGCAGCTCACTAGCGGTGGCCTACGAGCAGTACTTC,CASSSLAVAYEQYF
16,TRBJ2-6,TRBV4-1,once,NA,TGCGCCAGCAGCCAAGATTTAGGCTCTGGGGCCAACGTCCTGACTTTC,CASSQDLGSGANVLTF
14,TRBJ1-5,TRBV28,NA,TRBD1,TGTGCCAGCAGTCTCCGGGACAGGGTTCAGCCCCAGCATTTT,CASSLRDRVQPQHF
16,TRBJ2-2,TRBV11-2,NA,TRBD1,TGTGCCAGCAGCCCTAGGACAGGGGCCAACACCGGGGAGCTGTTTTTT,CASSPRTGANTGELFF
18,TRBJ1-2,TRBV9,NA,TRBD1,TGTGCCAGCAGCGTAGCTACTAGTGGGGGACAGGGATTCGGTGGCTACACCTTC,CASSVATSGGQGFGGYTF
13,TRBJ2-2,TRBV7-7,NA,TRBD1,TGTGCTAGCAGCCGGGACAGGGGTGGGGAGCTGTTTTTT,CASSRDRGGELFF
14,TRBJ1-5,TRBV5-8,NA,NA,TGTGCCAGCAGGCGACAGGCTAGCAATCAGCCCCAGCATTTT,CASRRQASNQPQHF
15,TRBJ2-5,TRBV5-1,NA,NA,TGCGCCAGCAGTCAGGGACACCAAAGCCAAGAGACCCAGTACTTC,CASSQGHQSQETQYF
16,TRBJ2-7,TRBV30,NA,TRBD1,TGTGCCTGGACCGGGGTAGGGGGACAGTCCTCCTACGAGCAGTACTTC,CAWTGVGGQSSYEQYF
11,TRBJ1-2,TRBV6-1,NA,NA,TGTGCCAGCAACCAGGGCTATGGCTACACCTTC,CASNQGYGYTF
14,TRBJ2-7,TRBV5-1,NA,TRBD1,TGCGCCAGCAGCTCCGGGACAGCGTCTTACGAGCAGTACTTC,CASSSGTASYEQYF
16,TRBJ1-1,TRBV7-9,NA,NA,TGTGCCAGCAGCTCTCGGCGGCAGGGATTGAACACTGAAGCTTTCTTT,CASSSRRQGLNTEAFF
14,TRBJ1-1,TRBV5-1,NA,NA,TGCGCCAGCAGCTCCCCCCCCACCCTGACTGAAGCTTTCTTT,CASSSPPTLTEAFF
19,TRBJ2-7,TRBV10-1,NA,TRBD2,TGCGCCAGCAGTGAGTTCTCCGGAGCGACTAGCGGGTCCCTCTACGAGCAGTACTTC,CASSEFSGATSGSLYEQYF
14,TRBJ1-5,TRBV6-5,NA,NA,TGTGCCAGCAGCAAGGATTTTAGCAATCAGCCCCAGCATTTT,CASSKDFSNQPQHF
17,TRBJ2-2,TRBV2,NA,TRBD1,TGTGCCAGCAGCCCACAGGGGATCGATTACTACACCGGGGAGCTGTTTTTT,CASSPQGIDYYTGELFF
16,TRBJ1-3,TRBV30,once,NA,TGTGCCTGGAGTGGGGGCAGGGGTCCCTCTGGAAACACCATATATTTT,CAWSGGRGPSGNTIYF
16,TRBJ2-3,TRBV11-2,NA,NA,TGTGCCAGCAGCTTAGTTATAATAGGGGGAACAGATACGCAGTATTTT,CASSLVIIGGTDTQYF